This is a list of T cell receptor beta chains from one sample in a study of cytomegalovirus exposure and HLA in healthy donors. Repertoires were generated with immunoSEQ multiplex PCR, while TCRdb's copy carries only in-frame clones and drops some. The repertoire consists of 150,000 to 200,000 clones, with around 79% occurring once and the leading ten covering around 1.5%. The specimen was PBMCs. The receptors were gathered from a woman in her 50s in good health and CMV-seronegative. CDR3s include the opening cysteine and the closing phenylalanine or tryptophan. The D gene is left open where the match is weak.

TRBJ1-4	TRBV4-3	TRBD1	CASSQDWTGQEKLFF	TGCGCCAGCAGCCAAGATTGGACAGGGCAGGAAAAACTGTTTTTT
TRBJ1-2	TRBV27	.	CASSFSGRDNYGYTF	TGTGCCAGCAGTTTTTCAGGGAGGGATAACTATGGCTACACCTTC
TRBJ2-7	TRBV6-1	TRBD1	CASSTAGTGRREQYF	TGTGCCAGCAGCACCGCCGGGACAGGGAGGCGGGAGCAGTACTTC
TRBJ1-1	TRBV2	TRBD1	CAREGAGTEAFF	TGTGCCAGGGAGGGGGCAGGGACTGAAGCTTTCTTT
TRBJ1-4	TRBV27	TRBD1	CASSLVVGQLPNEKLFF	TGTGCCAGCAGTTTAGTAGTGGGACAGCTACCGAATGAAAAACTGTTTTTT
TRBJ1-1	TRBV5-4	.	CASSLTGWGNTEAFF	TGTGCCAGCAGCTTGACAGGTTGGGGGAACACTGAAGCTTTCTTT
TRBJ2-1	TRBV2	TRBD2	CASSNRISGSSYNEQFF	TGTGCCAGCAGCAACCGTATAAGCGGGAGCTCCTACAATGAGCAGTTCTTC
TRBJ2-2	TRBV7-2	.	CASSKETGRVVGELFF	TGTGCCAGCAGCAAAGAAACAGGGAGGGTTGTCGGGGAGCTGTTTTTT
TRBJ1-2	TRBV4-1	.	CASSPSDRASYGYTF	TGCGCCAGCAGTCCTTCGGACAGAGCCTCTTATGGCTACACCTTC
TRBJ2-2	TRBV5-3	.	CAPGSGDYTGELFF	TGTGCCCCCGGTAGTGGGGACTACACCGGGGAGCTGTTTTTT
TRBJ2-7	TRBV6-5	TRBD1	CASSSRTGYEQYF	TGTGCCAGCAGTTCCCGGACAGGGTACGAGCAGTACTTC
TRBJ1-6	TRBV4-3	.	CASSQDQGWGLDSPLHF	TGCGCCAGCAGCCAAGATCAAGGCTGGGGGCTGGATTCACCCCTCCACTTT